This T cell receptor (beta chain) was profiled in a study of beta chain features in type 1 diabetes. Study-wide results and caveats: Moderately but significantly shorter TCRB CDR3s were found in Type 1 diabetes patients in all four CD4+ subsets.

Expressed TCRB transcripts got sequenced, as all isolated RNA was reverse transcribed. Sequencing was performed with immunoSEQ multiplex PCR; in TCRdb, only in-frame clones are kept and a portion is missing. Seen here are over 200,000 clones, approximately 11% observed once, and the top ten hold about 0.018%. Sorted cells reached over 98% purity in every population. This clone was detected a few times. Its antigen is not identified. The TCR originated in a man aged 25-45 years with type 1 diabetes. The specimen sequenced was naive CD4+ T cells from blood.

The CDR3 protein is CASSYAGRNTEAFF. CDR3 DNA sequence: TGTGCCAGCAGCTACGCAGGGCGCAACACTGAAGCTTTCTTT. V usage is TRBV7-2 and J usage is TRBJ1-1, with a possible D match to TRBD1 (5 bases). This CDR3 has 14 residues. The V end lost 4 bases, the J end lost 2 bases, and 11 bases lay between the germline ends. CDR1 is SGHTA and CDR2 is FQGNSA in the germline V gene.